The next 7 T cell receptor beta chains were all read from a single sample in a study of early T cells in non-severe SARS-CoV-2 infection. MiXCR, applied by TCRdb to the 5' RACE reads, yields one record per CDR3 protein. The table lists 46,000 or so distinct CDR3 sequences, around 7.8% of them singletons. Sequencing input: whole blood. The receptors were gathered from an adult who was a healthcare worker with PCR-confirmed SARS-CoV-2 infection or an uninfected control (not recorded which).

The CDR3 is CASQIRAFQETQYF. The CDR3 DNA is TGTGCCAGCCAGATCCGGGCCTTCCAAGAGACCCAGTACTTC. The chain carries TRBV2 and TRBJ2-5; D gene uncertain. CDR1 is SNHLY, CDR2 FYNNEI, per germline. The ends were cut back, 8 bases at V and 1 base at J, with 14 bases in the middle. This CDR3 spans 14 amino acids.

This clonotype was seen repeatedly, ten times or more. The V and J genes are TRBV5-6 and TRBJ1-2; D gene ambiguous. CDR3 length: 13 residues. Germline CDR1 is SGHDT and CDR2 is YYEEEE. With 6 bases removed from V and 1 base from J, the gap between germline ends came to 10 bases. CDR3 sequence: CASKTKHNYGYTF. The CDR3 DNA reads TGTGCCAGCAAGACAAAGCATAACTATGGCTACACCTTC.

This clonotype was found many times. The chain has TRBV4-1 and TRBJ2-3; possible D gene TRBD2, 5 bases. The CDR3 covers 17 residues. Germline V gene data show CDR1 as MGHRA and CDR2 as YSYEKL. Trimming took off 6 bases at V and 8 bases at J, with 27 bases between the two ends. The CDR3 nucleotides are TGCGCCAGCAGTTCGGACTCGTATAACCAATGGGCCGGTACGCAGTATTTT. Protein sequence: CASSSDSYNQWAGTQYF.

The chain recombines TRBV12-3 or TRBV12-4 with TRBJ2-2; D possibly corresponds to TRBD2 (5 bases). The CDR3 sequence is 15 residues long. The V and J ends lost 6 bases and 7 bases respectively, with 18 bases between them. Written as DNA, the CDR3 is TGTGCCAGCAGCCCCAGTGAGGACTGGGGCGGGGAGCTGTTTTTT. Its protein is CASSPSEDWGGELFF.

This clonotype was counted ten times or more. V and J are TRBV20-1 and TRBJ2-3, with 7 bases that match TRBD1. Losses at the gene ends were 5 bases for V and 2 bases for J; bases not matched to a gene: 7. Germline lookup yields CDR1 DFQATT and CDR2 SNEGSKA (reference sequence). The length of the CDR3 is 14 residues. The CDR3 reads CSAGRQGHTDTQYF. Here the CDR3 DNA reads TGCAGTGCTGGAAGACAGGGCCACACAGATACGCAGTATTTT.

This clonotype was recorded many times. V usage is TRBV6-5 and J usage is TRBJ1-4; D not certain. Trimming removed 2 bases at V and 0 bases at J, with 7 bases between. In germline, CDR1 is MNHEY, CDR2 SVGAGI. This CDR3 has 15 residues. The CDR3 loop reads CASSYDIATNEKLFF. The CDR3 DNA reads TGTGCCAGCAGTTACGACATCGCAACTAATGAAAAACTGTTTTTT.

This clonotype was seen many times. V is TRBV29-1 and J is TRBJ2-5; unclear D gene. This CDR3 has 9 residues. The V and J ends lost 3 bases and 5 bases respectively, with 1 base between them. In germline, CDR1 is SQVTM, CDR2 ANQGSEA. CDR3 amino acids: CSVDETQYF. The CDR3 DNA is TGCAGCGTTGACGAGACCCAGTACTTC.